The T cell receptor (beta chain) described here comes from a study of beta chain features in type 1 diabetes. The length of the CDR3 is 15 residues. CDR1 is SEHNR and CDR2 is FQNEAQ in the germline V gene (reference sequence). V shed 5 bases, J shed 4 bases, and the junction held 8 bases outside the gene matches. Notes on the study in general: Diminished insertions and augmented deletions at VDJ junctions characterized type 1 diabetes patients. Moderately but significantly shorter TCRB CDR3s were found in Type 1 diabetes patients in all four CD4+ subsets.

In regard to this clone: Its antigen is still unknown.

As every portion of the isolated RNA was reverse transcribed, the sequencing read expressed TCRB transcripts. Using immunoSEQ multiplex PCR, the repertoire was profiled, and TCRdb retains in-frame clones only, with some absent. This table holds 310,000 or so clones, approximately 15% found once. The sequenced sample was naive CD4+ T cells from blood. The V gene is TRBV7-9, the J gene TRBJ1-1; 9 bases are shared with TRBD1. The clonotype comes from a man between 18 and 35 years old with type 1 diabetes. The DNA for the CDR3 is TGTGCCAGCAGCCTCAACAGGGGGCGAGGCACTGAAGCTTTCTTT. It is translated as CASSLNRGRGTEAFF.